A selection of T cell receptor beta chains follows, all from one sample in a study of blood T cell repertoires in COVID-19. Sequenced by immunoSEQ multiplex PCR; TCRdb stores in-frame clones only, minus some. The sample lists about 320,000 clones; around 85% were seen once. Material: peripheral blood. The receptor source for this set is a human donor in a cohort sampled during active COVID-19. Both conserved end residues are part of each CDR3. The order of the fields is V gene, clone size, J gene, D gene, CDR3 DNA, CDR3 protein. The D gene is left open where the match is weak. A row's size may be missing; if present it is once, few, many or a size class.

>TRBV29-1|-|TRBJ2-3|-
TGCAGCGTTTCAGAGGCAGATACGCAGTATTTT
CSVSEADTQYF
>TRBV29-1|-|TRBJ2-7|-
TGCAGCGCCAAAGGACAGATGGGTTTTTTCGAGCAGTACTTC
CSAKGQMGFFEQYF
>TRBV6-5|once|TRBJ1-1|TRBD1
TGTGCCAGCAGTTACTACGACAGGGGCAAGACTTTCTTT
CASSYYDRGKTFF
>TRBV5-1|-|TRBJ2-2|TRBD1
TGCGCCAGCAGCAAGGACAGGGAAGAGTCCGGGGAGCTGTTTTTT
CASSKDREESGELFF
>TRBV7-8|-|TRBJ1-1|-
TGTGCCAGCAGCTTACGTCGGGGGAACACTGAAGCTTTCTTT
CASSLRRGNTEAFF
>TRBV7-9|-|TRBJ1-1|TRBD1
TGTGCCAGCAGCTTAGTTGACAGGGGTGTGGCTGAAGCTTTCTTT
CASSLVDRGVAEAFF
>TRBV7-3|-|TRBJ2-6|-
TGTGCCAGCAGCCTCCCAGGGTCCGTCCTGACTTTC
CASSLPGSVLTF
>TRBV24-1|-|TRBJ2-1|-
TGTGCCACCAGTGTCCGGGGGGCATCCTACAATGAGCAGTTCTTC
CATSVRGASYNEQFF
>TRBV10-2|-|TRBJ1-1|-
TGCGCCAGCAGGTCCCGAGACACCTTGAACTCTGAAGCTTTCTTT
CASRSRDTLNSEAFF
>TRBV9|-|TRBJ1-1|-
TGTGCCAGCAGCGTAGGGGGGAGGGAAAGGGGCACTGAAGCTTTCTTT
CASSVGGRERGTEAFF
>TRBV6-5|-|TRBJ2-2|-
TGTGCCAGCAGTTACGGCAGGTCAAACACCGGGGAGCTGTTTTTT
CASSYGRSNTGELFF
>TRBV24-1|-|TRBJ2-1|TRBD2
TGTGCCACCAGCGACTACCGGGACTCGGGGGGTGGTGAGCAGTTCTTC
CATSDYRDSGGGEQFF
>TRBV5-1|-|TRBJ2-7|TRBD1
TGCGCCAGCAGCTTCACAGGGGACTACGAGCAGTACTTC
CASSFTGDYEQYF
>TRBV5-1|-|TRBJ2-5|-
TGCGCCAGCAGCTTTTCCAGGGAAGAGACCCAGTACTTC
CASSFSREETQYF
>TRBV11-2|once|TRBJ2-1|-
TGTGCCAGCCTCCCTTTCCGAGGGTTCAATGAGCAGTTCTTC
CASLPFRGFNEQFF
>TRBV7-8|-|TRBJ1-6|-
TGTGCCAGCAGCTTAGCGTTTACGGTTTCACCCCTCCACTTT
CASSLAFTVSPLHF
>TRBV24-1|once|TRBJ2-7|TRBD1
TGTGCCACCAGTGACTGGGACAGCTACGAGCAGTACTTC
CATSDWDSYEQYF
>TRBV10-2|-|TRBJ1-1|-
TGCGCCAGCAGTGAGCCCGGACAGAGTAACACTGAAGCTTTCTTT
CASSEPGQSNTEAFF
>TRBV7-3|-|TRBJ2-1|TRBD2
TGTGCCAGCAGCGCCGCCGGGACTAGCGATGAGCAGTTCTTC
CASSAAGTSDEQFF
>TRBV7-9|few|TRBJ1-1|-
TGTGCCAGCAGCTTAACAGTGAACACTGAAGCTTTCTTT
CASSLTVNTEAFF
>TRBV30|-|TRBJ1-4|-
TGTGCCTGGAGTAAGGGTCGGGGGACTAATGAAAAACTGTTTTTT
CAWSKGRGTNEKLFF
>TRBV18|-|TRBJ1-4|-
TGTGCCAGCTCACCCAATCCCACAGGGAGTGAAAAACTGTTTTTT
CASSPNPTGSEKLFF
>TRBV12-5|-|TRBJ1-5|-
TGTGCTAGTGGTTGGGCTAACAAGGAAGATAGCAATCAGCCCCAGCATTTT
CASGWANKEDSNQPQHF
>TRBV6-5|-|TRBJ1-6|-
TGTGCCAGCAGTTACTCGACCGTCGGGTTTAATTCACCCCTCCACTTT
CASSYSTVGFNSPLHF
>TRBV6-5|-|TRBJ1-6|TRBD1
TGTGCCAGCAGAGCCGGGACAGGGAAATCACCCCTCCACTTT
CASRAGTGKSPLHF
>TRBV29-1|-|TRBJ2-7|-
TGCAGCGTTGTGGTGGCGTCTCGAGGCGAGCAGTACTTC
CSVVVASRGEQYF
>TRBV5-6|-|TRBJ1-6|TRBD1
TGTGCCAGCAGCTTGGTTGGGGACAGTTATAATTCACCCCTCCACTTT
CASSLVGDSYNSPLHF
>TRBV12-3/TRBV12-4|-|TRBJ2-7|-
TGTGCCAGCAGTACGGGCTACGAGCAGTACTTC
CASSTGYEQYF
>TRBV11-2|few|TRBJ1-2|TRBD1
TGTGCCAGCAGCTTAGACGCCGGGACAGGGACCTATGGCTACACCTTC
CASSLDAGTGTYGYTF
>TRBV5-5|-|TRBJ1-1|-
TGTGCCAGCTTGGGTCGGCGGAGCCGGGGGGACACTGAAGCTTTCTTT
CASLGRRSRGDTEAFF
>TRBV24-1|-|TRBJ2-1|-
TGTGCCACCAGTGCCGGGGAATCCCCATACAATGAGCAGTTCTTC
CATSAGESPYNEQFF
>TRBV7-9|-|TRBJ2-1|-
TGTGCCAGCAGCACACAGGGTTACGGTGAGCAGTTCTTC
CASSTQGYGEQFF
>TRBV28|once|TRBJ1-4|TRBD1
TGTGCCAGCAGTCCGGACAGGTCTCGTGAAAAACTGTTTTTT
CASSPDRSREKLFF
>TRBV7-9|-|TRBJ1-1|TRBD1
TGTGCCAGCAGAGCGACAGGGGGTGCGATGAGGACTGAAGCTTTCTTT
CASRATGGAMRTEAFF
>TRBV10-1|-|TRBJ1-1|-
TGCGCCAGCAGTGAGAACAGGAACACTGAAGCTTTCTTT
CASSENRNTEAFF
>TRBV11-2|-|TRBJ1-1|-
TGTGCCAGCAGCCCGCAGGGCAGGGGAGTTAACACTGAAGCTTTCTTT
CASSPQGRGVNTEAFF
>TRBV7-9|-|TRBJ1-1|TRBD1
TGTGCCAGCAGCTTTACAGGGGATTTGGCTTTCTTT
CASSFTGDLAFF
>TRBV19|-|TRBJ1-5|-
TGTGCCAGTAGTGAACGACAGGGCAATCAGCCCCAGCATTTT
CASSERQGNQPQHF
>TRBV25-1|-|TRBJ2-6|-
TGTGCCAGCAGTGACAAAACAGGGTTTGGACTCGGGGCCAACGTCCTGACTTTC
CASSDKTGFGLGANVLTF
>TRBV5-4|-|TRBJ1-1|-
TGTGCCAGCAGCTCCCTCGAGGGCACAGCTTTCTTT
CASSSLEGTAFF
>TRBV18|-|TRBJ2-7|-
TGTGCCAGCTCACCAGGAGGGCGGGGCTGGGACGAGCAGTACTTC
CASSPGGRGWDEQYF
>TRBV25-1|-|TRBJ1-5|-
TGTGCCAGCAGTGGAATGGGGCCCGGTCAGCCCCAGCATTTT
CASSGMGPGQPQHF
>TRBV6-1|-|TRBJ2-3|TRBD2
TGTGCCAGCAGTGAAGTACTAGCGTCGGTTACAGATACGCAGTATTTT
CASSEVLASVTDTQYF
>TRBV14|-|TRBJ1-2|-
TGTGCCAGCAGCCAAGAACTGGGAGCTACTTATGGCTACACCTTC
CASSQELGATYGYTF
>TRBV10-3|-|TRBJ1-6|-
TGTGCCATCAGTGAGTCTGCGGGAAATTCACCCCTCCACTTT
CAISESAGNSPLHF
>TRBV24-1|-|TRBJ1-2|TRBD1
TGTGCCACCAGTGATTTTCGGACAGGGGGCAATAACTATGGCTACACCTTC
CATSDFRTGGNNYGYTF
>TRBV9|-|TRBJ1-1|-
TGTGCCAGCAGCGTAGGGTGGGGGGACACTGAAGCTTTCTTT
CASSVGWGDTEAFF
>TRBV6-2/TRBV6-3|-|TRBJ2-2|TRBD2
TGTGCCAGCAGCCACCTCGCGGGGGGGAACACCGGGGAGCTGTTTTTT
CASSHLAGGNTGELFF
>TRBV6-5|-|TRBJ1-1|TRBD1
TGTGCCAGCAGTTACGGGACAGGGGTCACTGAAGCTTTCTTT
CASSYGTGVTEAFF
>TRBV10-3|-|TRBJ2-7|-
TGTGCCATCGCCAACGCAGTCGAGCAGTACTTC
CAIANAVEQYF
>TRBV10-3|-|TRBJ2-5|-
TGTGCCATCAGTGAGGACACTCAAGAGACCCAGTACTTC
CAISEDTQETQYF
>TRBV6-5|-|TRBJ1-5|TRBD1
TGTGCCAGCAGAACCACTGGGACAGAAAGGCAGCCCCAGCATTTT
CASRTTGTERQPQHF
>TRBV24-1|-|TRBJ1-2|-
TGTGCCACCCAGGGGTCAACAGGGGGCTACACCTTC
CATQGSTGGYTF
>TRBV28|-|TRBJ1-1|-
TGTGCCAGCAGTTTATCCCCAGGGAACCCTGAAGCTTTCTTT
CASSLSPGNPEAFF
>TRBV20-1|-|TRBJ2-3|TRBD2
TGCAGTGCTAGTGGGGGTAGCGGGGGTTATCGCACAGATACGCAGTATTTT
CSASGGSGGYRTDTQYF
>TRBV6-5|-|TRBJ2-1|-
TGTGCCAGCAGCCCAGGGGAAGCAAACAATGAGCAGTTCTTC
CASSPGEANNEQFF
>TRBV7-2|once|TRBJ2-1|-
TGTGCCAGCAGCTTACTAGCTAATGAGCAGTTCTTC
CASSLLANEQFF
>TRBV19|-|TRBJ2-5|TRBD1
TGTGCCAGTAGTGCCGACAGGGTGTCAGAGACCCAGTACTTC
CASSADRVSETQYF
>TRBV11-2|-|TRBJ2-5|-
TGTGCCAGCAGCTTAGGGGGGCCAGAGACCCAGTACTTC
CASSLGGPETQYF